A single sample gave rise to the 7 T cell receptor beta chains below, sequenced in a study of CD8 T cells in ankylosing spondylitis. Overall study findings and caveats: The study identified a TCR beta motif of roughly eight highly homologous variants that appeared characteristic of ankylosing spondylitis blood.

No antigen has been assigned to these receptors. TCRdb re-derived calls from the 5' RACE reads in MiXCR, one entry per CDR3 protein. This table has around 130,000 distinct CDR3 sequences, 15% to 20% appearing once. The sample consisted of blood, either unsorted or a sorted T cell fraction (not recorded which). These receptors all stem from a male donor with ankylosing spondylitis.

The genes are TRBV27 and TRBJ2-1; TRBD1 or TRBD2 may be the D gene (5 bases each). The germline V gene encodes CDR1 MNHEY and CDR2 SMNVEV (reference sequence). V lost 0 bases and J 7 bases, leaving 7 bases between the germline ends. The CDR3 extends over 13 amino acids. CDR3 nucleotide sequence: TGTGCCAGCAGTTTATCGTGGGGGAATGAGCAGTTCTTC. Protein product: CASSLSWGNEQFF.

This chain joins TRBV4-2 and TRBJ2-7; no reliable D call. The CDR3 is made up of 16 amino acids. Trimming removed 0 bases at V and 0 bases at J, with 12 bases between. CDR1 is LGHNA and CDR2 is YNFKEQ in the germline V gene. The CDR3 nucleotides are TGTGCCAGCAGCCAAGATCTTCAGGCCCTCTCCTACGAGCAGTACTTC. It encodes CASSQDLQALSYEQYF.

This clonotype has a single count. The rearrangement joins TRBV12-3 or TRBV12-4 to TRBJ1-5, with D tentatively TRBD1 (5 bases). The germline V and J ends were trimmed by 4 bases and 5 bases, with 15 bases remaining between them. The CDR3 has 15 residues. In nucleotides, the CDR3 is TGTGCCAGCAGTTACCAGGGTTGGGGGTATCAGCCCCAGCATTTT. It yields the protein CASSYQGWGYQPQHF.

This chain uses TRBV20-1 with TRBJ2-4; 12 bases are shared with TRBD2. V shed 0 bases, J shed 8 bases, and the junction held 5 bases outside the gene matches. This CDR3 contains 15 residues. Germline CDR1 is DFQATT and CDR2 is SNEGSKA (reference sequence). The CDR3 reads CSARDLRTSGDIQYF. CDR3 DNA: TGCAGTGCTAGAGATCTGAGGACTAGCGGGGACATTCAGTACTTC.

This clonotype was detected only a few times. The V call is TRBV4-1, the J call TRBJ2-7; no clear D gene. The CDR3 extends over 13 amino acids. V was clipped by 4 bases and J by 2 bases, with 9 bases between them. Looked up from germline, CDR1 is MGHRA and CDR2 is YSYEKL. The CDR3 DNA sequence: TGCGCCAGCAGCCCGACCCAAGCCTACGAGCAGTACTTC. Protein: CASSPTQAYEQYF.

This rearrangement joins TRBV7-8 to TRBJ2-5, with D possibly matching TRBD1 (6 bases). Trimming shortened V by 5 bases and J by 5 bases, and 15 bases separated the two germline ends. Germline assignment: CDR1 SGHVS and CDR2 FQNEAQ. The CDR3 contains 14 residues. The CDR3 DNA reads TGTGCCAGCAGCCTGATCCCCGGACAGGAGACCCAGTACTTC. The encoded protein is CASSLIPGQETQYF.

This clonotype has a handful of counts. The chain uses TRBV27 and TRBJ1-4, with D possibly TRBD1 on 5 matching bases. This CDR3 is 15 amino acids long. CDR1 is MNHEY, CDR2 SMNVEV, per germline (reference sequence). V was shortened by 3 bases and J by 3 bases, with 11 bases between the two germline ends. CDR3 sequence (DNA): TGTGCCAGCAGTTTTGGGGCTTCTGCTAATGAAAAACTGTTTTTT. Amino acids: CASSFGASANEKLFF.